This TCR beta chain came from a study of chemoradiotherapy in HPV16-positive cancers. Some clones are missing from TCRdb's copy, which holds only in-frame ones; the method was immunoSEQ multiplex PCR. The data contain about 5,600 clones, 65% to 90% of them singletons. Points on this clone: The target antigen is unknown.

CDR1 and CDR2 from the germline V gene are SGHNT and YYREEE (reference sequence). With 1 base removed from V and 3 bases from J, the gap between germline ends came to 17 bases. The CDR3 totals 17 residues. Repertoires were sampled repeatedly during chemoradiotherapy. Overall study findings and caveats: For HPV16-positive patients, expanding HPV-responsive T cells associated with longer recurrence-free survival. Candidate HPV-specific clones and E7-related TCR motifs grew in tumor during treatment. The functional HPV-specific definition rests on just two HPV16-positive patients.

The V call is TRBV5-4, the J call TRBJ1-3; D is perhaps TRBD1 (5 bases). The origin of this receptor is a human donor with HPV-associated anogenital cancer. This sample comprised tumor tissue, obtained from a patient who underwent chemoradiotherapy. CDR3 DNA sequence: TGTGCCAGCAGCTTGAGTGTAGGAACAGGAGGTGGAAACACCATATATTTT. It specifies CASSLSVGTGGGNTIYF.